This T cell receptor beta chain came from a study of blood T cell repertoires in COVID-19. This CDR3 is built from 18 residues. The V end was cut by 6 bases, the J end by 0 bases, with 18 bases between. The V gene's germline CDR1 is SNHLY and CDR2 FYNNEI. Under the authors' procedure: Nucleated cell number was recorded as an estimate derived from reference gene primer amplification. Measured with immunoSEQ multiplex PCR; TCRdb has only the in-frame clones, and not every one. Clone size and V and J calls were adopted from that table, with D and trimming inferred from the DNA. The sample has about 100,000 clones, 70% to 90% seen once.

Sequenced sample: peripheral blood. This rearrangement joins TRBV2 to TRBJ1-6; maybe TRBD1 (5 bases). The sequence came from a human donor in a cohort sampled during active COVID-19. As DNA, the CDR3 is TGTGCCAGCAGAGGGACCCAACCCGGGAGCTCCTATAATTCACCCCTCCACTTT. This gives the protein CASRGTQPGSSYNSPLHF. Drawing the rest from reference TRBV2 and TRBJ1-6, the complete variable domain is EPEVTQTPSHQVTQMGQEVILRCVPISNHLYFYWYRQILGQKVEFLVSFYNNEISEKSEIFDDQFSVERPDGSNFTLKIRSTKLEDSAMYFCASRGTQPGSSYNSPLHFGNGTRLTVT.